A single TCR beta chain is shown here with its context. The target antigen is unknown. The entry originates in a study of cytotoxic CD8 clonotypes in ibrutinib-treated CLL. Germline V lookup: CDR1 GTSNPN, CDR2 SVGIG (reference sequence). This CDR3 region has 13 residues. V was pared by 3 bases and J by 4 bases, with 12 bases between. Study-level points and caveats: Patients showed higher baseline clonality than age-matched healthy donors, and it tracked circulating CD8+ T-cell counts.

TCRdb's table, derived via immunoSEQ multiplex PCR, lists solely in-frame clones and lacks some. Of 200,000 to 250,000 clones detected, approximately 70% appear once; the ten largest clones hold about 6%. The receptor comes from a human donor with chronic lymphocytic leukemia. The sequencing used PBMCs, collected after 12 months of ibrutinib treatment. The rearrangement uses TRBV30 and TRBJ1-2; the D is unclear. The chain's CDR3 is CAWRYPGGYGYTF. The DNA of the CDR3 is TGTGCCTGGAGATATCCAGGAGGCTATGGCTACACCTTC.